This T cell receptor (beta chain) was sequenced during a study of cytomegalovirus exposure and HLA in healthy donors. A note on this clone: Its specificity is not known.

Overall study results and limits: That first-cohort TCR clusters tended to co-occur in the approximately 120 validation repertoires was found in a later analysis. There were some public TCRs occurring in many donors, but most TCR sequences were rare.

Profiling relied on immunoSEQ multiplex PCR, and the TCRdb table lists in-frame clones only, not all of them. The table shows about 130,000 clones, with 89% occurring only once. The donors were members of the approximately 130-subject validation cohort (separate from the roughly 680-subject first cohort). This sequence originates from a woman between 18 and 29 years old in good health and CMV-seropositive. Sequencing was performed on PBMCs.

The CDR3, as DNA: TGCAGCGTCCGACAGGGAGGACAAGGCAATGAGCAGTTCTTC. Protein: CSVRQGGQGNEQFF. The chain combines TRBV29-1 with TRBJ2-1; a weak D match, TRBD1 (7 bases). The CDR3 spans 14 residues. Germline CDR1 and CDR2: SQVTM and ANQGSEA. The germline V and J ends were trimmed by 6 bases and 6 bases, with 18 bases remaining between them.